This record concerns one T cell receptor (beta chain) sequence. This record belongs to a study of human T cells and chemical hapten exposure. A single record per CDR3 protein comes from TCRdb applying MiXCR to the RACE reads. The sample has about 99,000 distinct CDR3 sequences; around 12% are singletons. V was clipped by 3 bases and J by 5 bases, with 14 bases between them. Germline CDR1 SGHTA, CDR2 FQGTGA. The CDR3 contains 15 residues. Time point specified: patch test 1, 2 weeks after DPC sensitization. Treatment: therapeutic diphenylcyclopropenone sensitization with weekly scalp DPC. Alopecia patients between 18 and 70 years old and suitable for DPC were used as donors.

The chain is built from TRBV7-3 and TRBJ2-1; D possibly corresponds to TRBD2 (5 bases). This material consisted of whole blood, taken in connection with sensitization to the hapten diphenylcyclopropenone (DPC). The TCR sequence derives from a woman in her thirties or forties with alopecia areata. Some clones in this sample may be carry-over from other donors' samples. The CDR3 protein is CASSFSAGRNNEQFF. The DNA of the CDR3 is TGTGCCAGCAGCTTCTCGGCGGGCCGAAACAATGAGCAGTTCTTC. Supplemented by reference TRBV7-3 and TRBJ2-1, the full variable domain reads GAGVSQTPSNKVTEKGKYVELRCDPISGHTALYWYRQSLGQGPEFLIYFQGTGAADDSGLPNDRFFAVRPEGSVSTLKIQRTERGDSAVYLCASSFSAGRNNEQFFGPGTRLTVL.